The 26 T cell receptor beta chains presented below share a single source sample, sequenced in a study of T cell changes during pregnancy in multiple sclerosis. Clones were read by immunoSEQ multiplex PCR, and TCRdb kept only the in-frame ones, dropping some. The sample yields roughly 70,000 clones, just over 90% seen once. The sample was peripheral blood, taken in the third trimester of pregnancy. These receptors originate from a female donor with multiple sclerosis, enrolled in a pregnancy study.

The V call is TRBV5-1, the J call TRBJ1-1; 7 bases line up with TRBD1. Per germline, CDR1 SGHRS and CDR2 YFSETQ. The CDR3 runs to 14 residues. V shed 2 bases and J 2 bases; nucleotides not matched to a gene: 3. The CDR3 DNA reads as TGCGCCAGCAGCTTTGGGACAGCAAACACTGAAGCTTTCTTT. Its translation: CASSFGTANTEAFF.

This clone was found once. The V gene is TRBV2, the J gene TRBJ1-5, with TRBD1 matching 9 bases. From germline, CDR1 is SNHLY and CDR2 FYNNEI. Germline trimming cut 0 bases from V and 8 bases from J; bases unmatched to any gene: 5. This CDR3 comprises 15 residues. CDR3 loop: CASSEATGGVEPQHF. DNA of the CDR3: TGTGCCAGCAGTGAAGCTACAGGGGGCGTAGAGCCCCAGCATTTT.

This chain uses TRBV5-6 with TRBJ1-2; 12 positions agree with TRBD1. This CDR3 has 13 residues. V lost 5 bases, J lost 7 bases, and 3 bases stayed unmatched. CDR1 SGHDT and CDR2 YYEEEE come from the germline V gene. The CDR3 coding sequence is TGTGCCAGCAGGGGACAGGGGGCACGTGGCTACACCTTC. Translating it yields CASRGQGARGYTF.

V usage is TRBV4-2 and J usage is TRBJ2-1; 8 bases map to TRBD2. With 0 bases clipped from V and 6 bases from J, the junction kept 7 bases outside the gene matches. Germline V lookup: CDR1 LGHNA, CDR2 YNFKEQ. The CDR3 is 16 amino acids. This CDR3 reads CASSQEPPGTSNEQFF. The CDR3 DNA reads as TGTGCCAGCAGCCAAGAACCCCCCGGGACTAGCAATGAGCAGTTCTTC.

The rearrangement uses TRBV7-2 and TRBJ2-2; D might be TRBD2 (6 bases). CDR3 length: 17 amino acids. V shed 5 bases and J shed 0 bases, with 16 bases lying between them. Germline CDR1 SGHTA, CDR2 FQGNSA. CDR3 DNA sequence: TGTGCCAGCAGCACCCCGAGGTGGGGGGCGAACACCGGGGAGCTGTTTTTT. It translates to CASSTPRWGANTGELFF.

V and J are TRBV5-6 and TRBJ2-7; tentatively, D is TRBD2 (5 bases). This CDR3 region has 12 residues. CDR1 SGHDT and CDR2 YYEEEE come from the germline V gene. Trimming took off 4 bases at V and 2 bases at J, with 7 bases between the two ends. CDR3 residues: CASSAGTYEQYF. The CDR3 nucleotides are TGTGCCAGCAGCGCCGGGACCTACGAGCAGTACTTC.

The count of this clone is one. In DNA form, the CDR3 reads TGTGCCAGCAGCGTAGGAGCAGGGCAAGGAAACACCATATATTTT. It translates to CASSVGAGQGNTIYF. V gene TRBV9 combines with J gene TRBJ1-3; tentative D call: TRBD1 (5 bases). This CDR3 spans 15 amino acids. V lost 0 bases, J lost 4 bases, and 11 bases lay in between. CDR1 SGDLS and CDR2 YYNGEE come from the germline V gene.

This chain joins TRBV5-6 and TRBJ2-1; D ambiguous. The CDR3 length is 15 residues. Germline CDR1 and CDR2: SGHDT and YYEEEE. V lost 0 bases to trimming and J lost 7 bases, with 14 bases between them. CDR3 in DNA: TGTGCCAGCAGCTTGGGTGGCGGCCCGCGGAATGAGCAGTTCTTC. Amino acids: CASSLGGGPRNEQFF.

CDR3 region: CASRQGYTEAFF. As DNA, the CDR3 is TGTGCCAGTAGACAGGGATACACTGAAGCTTTCTTT. The chain carries TRBV19 and TRBJ1-1; D might be TRBD1 (6 bases). This CDR3 is built from 12 residues. CDR1 and CDR2 from the germline V gene are LNHDA and SQIVND (reference sequence). Trimming removed 6 bases from V and 3 bases from J, with 8 bases in between.

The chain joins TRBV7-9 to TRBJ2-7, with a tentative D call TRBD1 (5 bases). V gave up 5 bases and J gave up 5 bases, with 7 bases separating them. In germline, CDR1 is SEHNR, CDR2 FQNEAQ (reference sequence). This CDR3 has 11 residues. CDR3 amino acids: CASSPTDEQYF. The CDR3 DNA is TGTGCCAGCAGCCCGACAGACGAGCAGTACTTC.

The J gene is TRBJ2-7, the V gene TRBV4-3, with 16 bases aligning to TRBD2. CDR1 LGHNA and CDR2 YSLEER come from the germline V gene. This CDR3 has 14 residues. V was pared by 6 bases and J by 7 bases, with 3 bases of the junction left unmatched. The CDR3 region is CASSPGLAGGEQYF. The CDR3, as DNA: TGCGCCAGCAGTCCGGGACTAGCGGGAGGGGAGCAGTACTTC.

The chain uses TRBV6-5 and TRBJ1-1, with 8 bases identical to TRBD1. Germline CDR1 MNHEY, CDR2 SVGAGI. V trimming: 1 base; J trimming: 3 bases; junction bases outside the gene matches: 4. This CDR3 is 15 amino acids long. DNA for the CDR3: TGTGCCAGCAGTTACTTCAGGGGGCCAGACACTGAAGCTTTCTTT. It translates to CASSYFRGPDTEAFF.

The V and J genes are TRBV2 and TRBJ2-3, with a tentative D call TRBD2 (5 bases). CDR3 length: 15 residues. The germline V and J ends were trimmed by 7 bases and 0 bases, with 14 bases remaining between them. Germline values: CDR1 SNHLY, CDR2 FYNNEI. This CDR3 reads CASKTERTSTDTQYF. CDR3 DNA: TGTGCCAGCAAAACGGAGCGGACTAGCACAGATACGCAGTATTTT.

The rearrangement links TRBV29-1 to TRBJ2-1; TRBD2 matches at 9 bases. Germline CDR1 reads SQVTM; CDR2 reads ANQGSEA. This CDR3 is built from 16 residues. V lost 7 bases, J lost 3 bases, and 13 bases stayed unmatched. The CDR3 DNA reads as TGCAGCGCCACAGCCAGACTAGCGGAGGTCTACAATGAGCAGTTCTTC. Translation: CSATARLAEVYNEQFF.

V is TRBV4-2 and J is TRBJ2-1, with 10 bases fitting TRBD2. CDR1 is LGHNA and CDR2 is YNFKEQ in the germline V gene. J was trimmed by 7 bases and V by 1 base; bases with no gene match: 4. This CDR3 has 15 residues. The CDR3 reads CASSQGLAGRNEQFF. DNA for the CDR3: TGTGCCAGCAGCCAAGGACTAGCGGGTCGGAATGAGCAGTTCTTC.

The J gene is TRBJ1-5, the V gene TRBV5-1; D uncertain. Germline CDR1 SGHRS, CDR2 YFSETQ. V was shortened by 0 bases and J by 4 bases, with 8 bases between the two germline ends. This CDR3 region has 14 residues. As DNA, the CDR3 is TGCGCCAGCAGCTTGGGGGCAGAAAATCAGCCCCAGCATTTT. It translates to CASSLGAENQPQHF. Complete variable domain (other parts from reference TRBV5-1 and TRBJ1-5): KAGVTQTPRYLIKTRGQQVTLSCSPISGHRSVSWYQQTPGQGLQFLFEYFSETQRNKGNFPGRFSGRQFSNSRSEMNVSTLELGDSALYLCASSLGAENQPQHFGDGTRLSIL.

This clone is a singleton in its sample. The CDR3: CASSLWAGGLDTQYF. CDR3 nucleotides: TGTGCCAGCAGCCTCTGGGCGGGAGGGCTAGATACGCAGTATTTT. This chain uses TRBV5-4 with TRBJ2-3, with TRBD2 identical over 9 bases. V shed 4 bases and J 5 bases; nucleotides not matched to a gene: 8. Germline CDR1 SGHNT, CDR2 YYREEE (reference sequence). This CDR3 is 15 amino acids long.

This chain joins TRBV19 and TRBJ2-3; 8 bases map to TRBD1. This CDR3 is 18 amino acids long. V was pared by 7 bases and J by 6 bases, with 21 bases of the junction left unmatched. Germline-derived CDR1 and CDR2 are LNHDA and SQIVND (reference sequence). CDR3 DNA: TGTGCCAGTACCCCTCGCGGGACCGGACAGGGTCTTTTGGATACGCAGTATTTT. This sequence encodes CASTPRGTGQGLLDTQYF.

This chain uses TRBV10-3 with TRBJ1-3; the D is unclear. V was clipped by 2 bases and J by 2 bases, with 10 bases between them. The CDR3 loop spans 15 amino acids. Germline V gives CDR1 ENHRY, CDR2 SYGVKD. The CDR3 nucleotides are TGTGCCATCAGTGAGCCTGGAGGGACTGGAAACACCATATATTTT. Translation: CAISEPGGTGNTIYF.

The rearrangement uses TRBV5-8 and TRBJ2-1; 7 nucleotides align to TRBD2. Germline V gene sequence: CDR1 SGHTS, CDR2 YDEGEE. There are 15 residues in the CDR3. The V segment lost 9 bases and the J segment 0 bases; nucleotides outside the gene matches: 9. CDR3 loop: CANPTSNTSYNEQFF. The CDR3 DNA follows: TGTGCCAACCCGACTAGCAACACCTCCTACAATGAGCAGTTCTTC. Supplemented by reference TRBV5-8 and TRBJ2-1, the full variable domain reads EAGVTQSPTHLIKTRGQQATLRCSPISGHTSVYWYQQALGLGLQFLLWYDEGEERNRGNFPPRFSGRQFPNYSSELNVNALELEDSALYLCANPTSNTSYNEQFFGPGTRLTVL.

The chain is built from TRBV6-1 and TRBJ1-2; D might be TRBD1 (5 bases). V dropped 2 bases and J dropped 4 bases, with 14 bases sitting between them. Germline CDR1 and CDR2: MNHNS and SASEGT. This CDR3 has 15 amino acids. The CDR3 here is CASSESYRLSYGYTF. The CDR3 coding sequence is TGTGCCAGCAGTGAAAGCTACAGGCTCTCCTATGGCTACACCTTC.

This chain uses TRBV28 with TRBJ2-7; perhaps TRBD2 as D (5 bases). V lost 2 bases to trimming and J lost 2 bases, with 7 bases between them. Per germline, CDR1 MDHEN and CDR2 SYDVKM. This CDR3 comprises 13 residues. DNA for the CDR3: TGTGCCAGCAGTTTAGACGGGGCCTACGAGCAGTACTTC. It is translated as CASSLDGAYEQYF.

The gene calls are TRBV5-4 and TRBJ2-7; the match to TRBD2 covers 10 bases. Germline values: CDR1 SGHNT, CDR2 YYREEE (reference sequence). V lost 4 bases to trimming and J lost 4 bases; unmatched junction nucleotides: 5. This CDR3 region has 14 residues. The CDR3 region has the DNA TGTGCCAGCAGCCCAAGGACTAGCGGTTACGAGCAGTACTTC. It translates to CASSPRTSGYEQYF.

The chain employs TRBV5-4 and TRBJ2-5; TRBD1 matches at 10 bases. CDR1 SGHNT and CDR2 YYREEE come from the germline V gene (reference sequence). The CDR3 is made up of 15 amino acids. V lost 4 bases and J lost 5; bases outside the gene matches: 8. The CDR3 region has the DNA TGTGCCAGCAGCCCAGACAGGGGGCGCGGGGAGACCCAGTACTTC. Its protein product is CASSPDRGRGETQYF.

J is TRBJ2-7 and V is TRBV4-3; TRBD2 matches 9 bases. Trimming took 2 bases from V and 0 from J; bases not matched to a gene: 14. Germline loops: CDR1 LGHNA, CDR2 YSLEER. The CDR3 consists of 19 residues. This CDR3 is CASSQRLQREDRSSYEQYF. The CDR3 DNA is TGCGCCAGCAGCCAACGTTTGCAGCGGGAGGATCGAAGCTCCTACGAGCAGTACTTC.

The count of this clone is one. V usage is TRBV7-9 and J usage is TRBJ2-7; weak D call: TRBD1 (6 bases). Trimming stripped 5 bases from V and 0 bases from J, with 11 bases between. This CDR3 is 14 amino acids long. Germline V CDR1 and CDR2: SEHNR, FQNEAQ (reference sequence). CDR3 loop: CASSPKDSSYEQYF. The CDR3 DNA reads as TGTGCCAGCAGCCCTAAGGACAGCTCCTACGAGCAGTACTTC.